Sequencing of this TCR beta chain was carried out in a study of lymphopenia after photon versus proton radiotherapy. V dropped 2 bases and J dropped 8; count of bases not matched to a gene: 11. Germline loops: CDR1 KGHSH, CDR2 LQKENI. The CDR3 has 15 residues. Sequencing was performed with immunoSEQ multiplex PCR; in TCRdb, only in-frame clones are kept and a portion is missing. This table holds 150,000 to 200,000 clones, around nine tenths found once. The starting material was peripheral blood, obtained from a patient treated with photon-based radiotherapy. This chain uses TRBV18 with TRBJ1-2; 7 nucleotides match TRBD1. This receptor was obtained from a man over 45 with gastric cancer. The CDR3 here is CASSPGTEFAWGYTF. The DNA of the CDR3 is TGTGCCAGCTCACCAGGGACAGAGTTTGCCTGGGGCTACACCTTC.